This T cell receptor beta chain came from a study of shared clonotypes between healthy human individuals. Study information: Donors were a couple of women and a few men aged 18 to 49.

Researchers ran the assay at a deep level. TCRdb keeps only in-frame clones here, not all; method: immunoSEQ multiplex PCR. Among more than 2,000,000 clones, over 85% were seen once, and the ten largest hold about 0.41%. The CDR3 has 15 amino acids. V lost 5 bases and J lost 0, with 11 bases in between. Germline loops: CDR1 MDHEN, CDR2 SYDVKM. The J gene is TRBJ2-1, the V gene TRBV28; D is unclear. Sequencing was performed on naive CD4+ T cells from PBMCs. Sample subset: CD45RA+ positively selected. This sequence was found in a man aged 18 to 29 in good health. Some clones in this sample may be carry-over from other donors' samples. Here the CDR3 DNA reads TGTGCCAGCAGTGCCTCGCCGAGCTCCTACAATGAGCAGTTCTTC. Translating it yields CASSASPSSYNEQFF.